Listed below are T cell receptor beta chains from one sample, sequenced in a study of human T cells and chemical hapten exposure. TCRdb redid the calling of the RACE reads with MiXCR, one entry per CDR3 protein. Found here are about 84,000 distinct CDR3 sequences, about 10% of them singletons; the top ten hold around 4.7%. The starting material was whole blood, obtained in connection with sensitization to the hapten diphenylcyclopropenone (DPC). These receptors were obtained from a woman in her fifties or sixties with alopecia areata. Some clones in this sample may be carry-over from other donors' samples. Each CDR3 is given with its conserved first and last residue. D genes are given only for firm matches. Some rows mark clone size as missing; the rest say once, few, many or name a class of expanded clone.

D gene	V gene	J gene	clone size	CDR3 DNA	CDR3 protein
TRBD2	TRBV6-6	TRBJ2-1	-	TGTGCCAGCAGTGCTAGCGGGAGGGCCCCTAGCTCCTACAATGAGCAGTTCTTC	CASSASGRAPSSYNEQFF
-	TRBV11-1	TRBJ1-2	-	TGTGCCAGCAGCCACACAGGATTCAACTATGGCTACACCTTC	CASSHTGFNYGYTF
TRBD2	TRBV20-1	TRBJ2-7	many	TGCAGTGCCCATGGACTAGCGGGAGGGGAGGAGCAGTACTTC	CSAHGLAGGEEQYF
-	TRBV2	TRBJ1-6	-	TGTGCCAGCAGTGAACAGCGGACTAATAATTCACCCCTCCACTTT	CASSEQRTNNSPLHF
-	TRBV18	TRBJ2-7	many	TGTGCCAGCTCACCACCGGGAGTTATCTACGAGCAGTACTTC	CASSPPGVIYEQYF
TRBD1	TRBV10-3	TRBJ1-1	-	TGTGCCATCAGGCGACAGGGTGACACTGAAGCTTTCTTT	CAIRRQGDTEAFF
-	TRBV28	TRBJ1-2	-	TGTGCCAGCAGTTCGATTAACTATGGCTACACCTTC	CASSSINYGYTF
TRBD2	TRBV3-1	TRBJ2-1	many	TGTGCCAGCAGCCAAATCCAGCGGGAGGGGCCCGGCAATGAGCAGTTCTTC	CASSQIQREGPGNEQFF
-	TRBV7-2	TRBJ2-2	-	TGTGCCAGCAGCTCAGAGGTGGCGGCCATTACCGGGGAGCTGTTTTTT	CASSSEVAAITGELFF
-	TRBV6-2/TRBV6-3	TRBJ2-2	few	TGTGCCAGCAGTTACTCATTGGGAGGGGGCCGGAACACCGGGGAGCTGTTTTTT	CASSYSLGGGRNTGELFF
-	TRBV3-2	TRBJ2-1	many	TGTGCCAGCAGCCCCCCCTTTAGTTTTGGCGGGAATGACAATGAGCAGTTCTTC	CASSPPFSFGGNDNEQFF
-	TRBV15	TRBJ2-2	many	TGTGCCACCAGCAGAGAAGGTGCCCGGTCTGCCGGGGAGCTGTTTTTT	CATSREGARSAGELFF
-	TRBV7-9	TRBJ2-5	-	TGTGCCAGCAGCCCCGGCGGCAGGGTAGGAGAGACCCAGTACTTC	CASSPGGRVGETQYF
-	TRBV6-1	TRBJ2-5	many	TGTGCCAGCAAACAGGAAGGGGGTGAAGAGACCCAGTACTTC	CASKQEGGEETQYF
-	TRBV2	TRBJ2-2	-	TGTGCCAGCATGGGCAGGGCGAGCACCGGGGAGCTGTTTTTT	CASMGRASTGELFF
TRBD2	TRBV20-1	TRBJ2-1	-	TGCAGTGCTAGAGCTGACGGGAGGGTTGACAATGAGCAGTTCTTC	CSARADGRVDNEQFF
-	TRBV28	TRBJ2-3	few	TGTGCCAGCACCAACCCATCGGCTACCAGCACAGATACGCAGTATTTT	CASTNPSATSTDTQYF
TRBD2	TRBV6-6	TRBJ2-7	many	TGTGCCAGCAGTAAGGGACTAGCGAGCTCCTACGAGCAGTACTTC	CASSKGLASSYEQYF
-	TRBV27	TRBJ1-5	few	TGTGCCAGCAGTGTGAGCAGAGATCAGCCCCAGCATTTT	CASSVSRDQPQHF
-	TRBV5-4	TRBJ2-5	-	TGTGCCAGCACCACGACCCGTAGTGGGGGCGCGGACCAGTACTTC	CASTTTRSGGADQYF
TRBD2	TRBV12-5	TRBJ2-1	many	TGTGCTAGTGTTAAGGGCGCGGGACTATCGTACAATGAGCAGTTCTTC	CASVKGAGLSYNEQFF
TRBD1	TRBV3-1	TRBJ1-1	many	TGTGCCAGCAGATGGGGTACAGGGGTGAACACTGAAGCTTTCTTT	CASRWGTGVNTEAFF
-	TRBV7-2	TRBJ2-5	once	TGTGCCAGCAGCTTTGGGGTAAAGACCCAGTACTTC	CASSFGVKTQYF